The 17 T cell receptor beta chains below come from one sample, sequenced in a study of T cells in Graves' hyperthyroidism and ophthalmopathy. RNA transcripts yielded amplified TCR beta CDR3 regions. The HTBI primer set served for first-round RT-PCR of the TCR CDR3. TCRdb reprocessed the multiplex PCR reads via MiXCR and lists one record per CDR3 protein. The sample has a few hundred thousand distinct CDR3 sequences, more than 14% seen once; the top ten hold around 20%. Sequencing used blood. The receptor set was obtained from a woman aged 30 to 39 with Graves' ophthalmopathy.

Here the CDR3 DNA reads TGTGCCAGCAGCCCCAGACTAGCGGGGGGGCACACAGATACGCAGTATTTT. Protein: CASSPRLAGGHTDTQYF. This chain connects TRBV7-8 to TRBJ2-3; TRBD2 matches 14 bases. CDR1 is SGHVS and CDR2 is FQNEAQ in the germline V gene. The ends lost 5 bases at V and 2 bases at J; junction bases unmatched: 6. This CDR3 is 17 amino acids long.

The V call is TRBV25-1, the J call TRBJ2-3, with a weak D call TRBD2 (5 bases). This CDR3 has 15 residues. Germline CDR1 is MGHDK and CDR2 is SYGVNS. V lost 8 bases, J lost 4 bases, and 19 bases lay in between. The CDR3 DNA reads TGTGCCAGCCTGGGAGTAGCCAGCCCCGCAGATACGCAGTATTTT. This translates into CASLGVASPADTQYF.

Many counts were recorded for this clonotype. This chain connects TRBV11-2 to TRBJ2-1; D could derive from TRBD1 or TRBD2 (6 bases each). CDR3 length: 15 residues. The germline V gene encodes CDR1 SGHAT and CDR2 FQNNGV. Trimming took 2 bases from V and 4 from J, leaving 12 bases between them. CDR3 sequence reads: CASSLFRGQYNEQFF. CDR3 DNA: TGTGCCAGCAGCTTATTTCGGGGGCAATACAATGAGCAGTTCTTC.

This clonotype occurred many times. The chain couples TRBV12-3 or TRBV12-4 to TRBJ2-5; TRBD1 is a possible D gene (6 bases). This CDR3 comprises 11 residues. V was shortened by 7 bases and J by 10 bases, with 13 bases between the two germline ends. CDR3 coding DNA: TGTGCCAGCACCTACAGGGATCTCCAGTACTTC. Translation: CASTYRDLQYF.

On this clonotype: A read error is possible here, since a much larger clone lies one base away. V and J are TRBV29-1 and TRBJ1-2; D possibly corresponds to TRBD1 (5 bases). CDR1 is SQVTM, CDR2 ANQGSEA, per germline. The CDR3 extends over 12 amino acids. V gave up 7 bases and J gave up 9 bases, with 18 bases separating them. In DNA form, the CDR3 reads TGCAGCGGCCTCCGGGGCAGGGATAGCTACACCTTC. Its protein product is CSGLRGRDSYTF.

This clonotype was observed at least ten times. The gene calls are TRBV11-2 and TRBJ2-7; D call uncertain. Trimming cost V 5 bases and J 6 bases, with 17 bases left between them. Germline CDR1 is SGHAT and CDR2 is FQNNGV. CDR3 length: 14 amino acids. The CDR3 region has the DNA TGTGCCAGCAGCATGGGCCCCTTCGGATCCGAGCAGTACTTC. Its protein product is CASSMGPFGSEQYF.

In its sample, this clonotype was seen many times. The rearrangement links TRBV20-1 to TRBJ2-3, with 10 nucleotides matching TRBD2. CDR3 length equals 14 residues. V dropped 6 bases and J dropped 4; count of bases not matched to a gene: 7. Germline lookup yields CDR1 DFQATT and CDR2 SNEGSKA (reference sequence). CDR3 sequence (DNA): TGCAGTGCCGGCCCTAGCGGGGGCGCAGATACGCAGTATTTT. Translating gives CSAGPSGGADTQYF.

This clonotype has a count of ten or more. The V and J genes are TRBV12-3 or TRBV12-4 and TRBJ1-1, with 10 bases aligning to TRBD1. The CDR3 loop spans 14 amino acids. Trimming at V came to 6 bases and at J to 1 base, leaving 2 bases not matched to a gene. CDR3 bases: TGTGCCAGCAGAGGACAGGGGGAGAACACTGAAGCTTTCTTT. Translation: CASRGQGENTEAFF.

This clonotype was detected many times. The V and J genes are TRBV7-8 and TRBJ2-7; no definite D call. Per germline, CDR1 SGHVS and CDR2 FQNEAQ. This CDR3 comprises 15 residues. V dropped 3 bases and J dropped 5 bases, with 17 bases sitting between them. CDR3 amino acids: CASSFRQAGKDEQYF. For the CDR3, the DNA is TGTGCCAGCAGCTTCCGGCAGGCTGGGAAGGACGAGCAGTACTTC.

This clonotype was counted at least ten times. This sequence joins TRBV29-1 and TRBJ1-1; D is unclear. The CDR3 extends over 14 amino acids. Germline-derived CDR1 and CDR2 are SQVTM and ANQGSEA. With 5 bases removed from V and 0 bases from J, the gap between germline ends came to 13 bases. CDR3 in amino acids: CSVMVEFMNTEAFF. The DNA for the CDR3 is TGCAGCGTTATGGTTGAGTTTATGAACACTGAAGCTTTCTTT. The full variable domain, with the rest looked up from reference TRBV29-1 and TRBJ1-1, is SAVISQKPSRDICQRGTSLTIQCQVDSQVTMMFWYRQQPGQSLTLIATANQGSEATYESGFVIDKFPISRPNLTFSTLTVSNMSPEDSSIYLCSVMVEFMNTEAFFGQGTRLTVV.

This clonotype was picked up a small number of times. The chain combines TRBV10-3 with TRBJ2-3; 7 nucleotides agree with TRBD1. The CDR3 is 14 residues long. CDR1 and CDR2 from the germline V gene are ENHRY and SYGVKD. Trimming removed 4 bases from V and 0 bases from J; junction bases left unmatched: 1. The CDR3 protein is CAISGQGSTDTQYF. The CDR3 DNA sequence: TGTGCCATCAGTGGACAGGGAAGCACAGATACGCAGTATTTT.

This clonotype was observed many times. The chain employs TRBV27 and TRBJ1-1; D not resolved. The CDR3 runs 14 residues. V lost 0 bases and J lost 6, with 11 bases in between. The V gene's germline CDR1 is MNHEY and CDR2 SMNVEV (reference sequence). The CDR3 reads CASSLSVNLAEAFF. The CDR3 DNA is TGTGCCAGCAGTTTATCTGTTAACTTAGCTGAAGCTTTCTTT.

This clonotype was picked up many times. The chain couples TRBV27 to TRBJ1-4; D call uncertain. The V end was cut by 0 bases, the J end by 8 bases, with 16 bases between. The CDR3 spans 16 residues. Germline-derived CDR1 and CDR2 are MNHEY and SMNVEV (reference sequence). The CDR3 bases are TGTGCCAGCAGTTTATCGGTGCTGACATTCGGCGAAAAACTGTTTTTT. Translating gives CASSLSVLTFGEKLFF.

The chain carries TRBV14 and TRBJ1-2; 10 positions match TRBD1. The J segment lost 4 bases and the V segment lost 1 base, leaving 3 bases of the junction unmatched. Germline V gene data show CDR1 as SGHDN and CDR2 as FVKESK. The CDR3 contains 15 residues. The CDR3 DNA follows: TGTGCCAGCAGCCAAGCCGGGACAGGGGTCTATGGCTACACCTTC. This encodes CASSQAGTGVYGYTF.

This clonotype was observed many times. The chain carries TRBV7-9 and TRBJ2-3, with 11 bases aligning to TRBD1. V shed 5 bases and J 5 bases; nucleotides not matched to a gene: 6. Germline CDR1 is SEHNR and CDR2 is FQNEAQ (reference sequence). This CDR3 has 15 amino acids. The CDR3 loop reads CASSTGTGGIDTQYF. The CDR3 DNA sequence: TGTGCCAGCAGCACCGGGACAGGGGGAATAGATACGCAGTATTTT.

Ten or more counts support this clonotype. This chain joins TRBV3-1 and TRBJ2-1, with TRBD2 matching over 8 bases. V was pared by 0 bases and J by 12 bases, with 10 bases of the junction left unmatched. The CDR3 extends over 15 amino acids. Germline CDR1 LGHDT, CDR2 YNNKEL (reference sequence). The chain's CDR3 is CASSQDLGRGALQFF. CDR3 sequence (DNA): TGTGCCAGCAGCCAAGATCTAGGGCGGGGGGCTTTGCAGTTCTTC.

This clonotype appeared many times. The V gene is TRBV14, the J gene TRBJ2-6, with TRBD1 matching 10 bases. CDR3 size: 18 residues. V lost 2 bases to trimming and J lost 1 base; unmatched junction nucleotides: 5. CDR1 SGHDN and CDR2 FVKESK come from the germline V gene. CDR3 DNA sequence: TGTGCCAGCAGCCAACTGGGACAGGGGAAGTCTGGGGCCAACGTCCTGACTTTC. It translates to CASSQLGQGKSGANVLTF.